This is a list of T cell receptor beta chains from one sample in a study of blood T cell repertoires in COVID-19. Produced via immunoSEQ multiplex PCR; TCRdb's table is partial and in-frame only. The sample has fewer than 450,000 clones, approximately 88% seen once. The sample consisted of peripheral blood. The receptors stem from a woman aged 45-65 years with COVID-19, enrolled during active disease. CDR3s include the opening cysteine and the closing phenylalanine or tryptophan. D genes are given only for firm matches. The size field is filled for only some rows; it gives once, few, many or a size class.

CDR3 DNA: TGTGCCTGGAGTGTAGGGACAGGCCGCTCTGGGGCCAACGTCCTGACTTTC
CDR3 protein: CAWSVGTGRSGANVLTF
D gene: TRBD1
J gene: TRBJ2-6
V gene: TRBV30
clone size: .

CDR3 DNA: TGTGCCAGCAGCCCTTTCGCGGGGGTCGCGAACACCGGGGAGCTGTTTTTT
CDR3 protein: CASSPFAGVANTGELFF
D gene: TRBD2
J gene: TRBJ2-2
V gene: TRBV7-9
clone size: .

CDR3 DNA: TGTGCCAGCAGTCCCGATGGGAGTGAAAAACTGTTTTTT
CDR3 protein: CASSPDGSEKLFF
D gene: .
J gene: TRBJ1-4
V gene: TRBV12-3/TRBV12-4
clone size: .

CDR3 DNA: TGTGCCAGCAGGTTGACAGCTGAAGCTTTCTTT
CDR3 protein: CASRLTAEAFF
D gene: .
J gene: TRBJ1-1
V gene: TRBV6-5
clone size: .

CDR3 DNA: TGTGCCAGCTCCCCTAGCGGGGGGGACACAGATACGCAGTATTTT
CDR3 protein: CASSPSGGDTDTQYF
D gene: TRBD2
J gene: TRBJ2-3
V gene: TRBV28
clone size: .

CDR3 DNA: TGCAGCGTCGCTTTACAGGGTGAAGCTTTCTTT
CDR3 protein: CSVALQGEAFF
D gene: .
J gene: TRBJ1-1
V gene: TRBV29-1
clone size: .

CDR3 DNA: TGCGCCAGCAGCGCCCGACAGGGTCAAGATACGCAGTATTTT
CDR3 protein: CASSARQGQDTQYF
D gene: TRBD1
J gene: TRBJ2-3
V gene: TRBV5-1
clone size: .

CDR3 DNA: TGTGCCAGCAGCCCGGACAGGGGAAGCGGCGAGCAGTACTTC
CDR3 protein: CASSPDRGSGEQYF
D gene: TRBD1
J gene: TRBJ2-7
V gene: TRBV11-3
clone size: once

CDR3 DNA: TGTGCCAGCAGTTACGGGGGGTTAGGGCTCGGTCAGCCCCAGCATTTT
CDR3 protein: CASSYGGLGLGQPQHF
D gene: .
J gene: TRBJ1-5
V gene: TRBV6-6
clone size: .

CDR3 DNA: TGTGCCAGCAGCCAGGGCAGGGAGGGCAATCAGCCCCAGCATTTT
CDR3 protein: CASSQGREGNQPQHF
D gene: .
J gene: TRBJ1-5
V gene: TRBV3-1/TRBV3-2
clone size: .

CDR3 DNA: TGTGCCAGCAGCCCGAATTACCCAGGACAGGGGGCGGACTATGGCTACACCTTC
CDR3 protein: CASSPNYPGQGADYGYTF
D gene: TRBD1
J gene: TRBJ1-2
V gene: TRBV11-2
clone size: .

CDR3 DNA: TGTGCCAGCAGTGATAAAGGTTGGGGGCGCGAGAGGTCACCCCTCCACTTT
CDR3 protein: CASSDKGWGRERSPLHF
D gene: .
J gene: TRBJ1-6
V gene: TRBV2
clone size: .

CDR3 DNA: TGTGCCACCAGCCCTAGCGGGGCCAGAGATACGCAGTATTTT
CDR3 protein: CATSPSGARDTQYF
D gene: TRBD2
J gene: TRBJ2-3
V gene: TRBV24-1
clone size: .

CDR3 DNA: TGTGCCAGCAGTACAGGGGGCGTCCAGCCCCAGCATTTT
CDR3 protein: CASSTGGVQPQHF
D gene: TRBD1
J gene: TRBJ1-5
V gene: TRBV2
clone size: .

CDR3 DNA: TGTGCCTGGAGTGTAGGACAGGGGGCCGACGAGCAGTACTTC
CDR3 protein: CAWSVGQGADEQYF
D gene: TRBD1
J gene: TRBJ2-7
V gene: TRBV30
clone size: .

CDR3 DNA: TGTGCCAGCAGTTCGAGACAGGGGGTTTCCTACGAGCAGTACTTC
CDR3 protein: CASSSRQGVSYEQYF
D gene: TRBD1
J gene: TRBJ2-7
V gene: TRBV27
clone size: .

CDR3 DNA: TGTGCCAGCAGTGACAGGGCGACTTTCTTT
CDR3 protein: CASSDRATFF
D gene: .
J gene: TRBJ1-1
V gene: TRBV25-1
clone size: .

CDR3 DNA: TGCGCCAGCAGCAGCGACGGTTCGAACACCGGGGAGCTGTTTTTT
CDR3 protein: CASSSDGSNTGELFF
D gene: .
J gene: TRBJ2-2
V gene: TRBV5-1
clone size: .

CDR3 DNA: TGTGCTAGTGGTCCGGGACTGACGAACAATGAGCAGTTCTTC
CDR3 protein: CASGPGLTNNEQFF
D gene: .
J gene: TRBJ2-1
V gene: TRBV12-5
clone size: .

CDR3 DNA: TGTGCCTGGTCCTACGGGGGGGGCAATCAGCCCCAGCATTTT
CDR3 protein: CAWSYGGGNQPQHF
D gene: .
J gene: TRBJ1-5
V gene: TRBV30
clone size: .

CDR3 DNA: TGTGCCAGCAGCGTAGGGGCAAGGTCAAACTATGGCTACACCTTC
CDR3 protein: CASSVGARSNYGYTF
D gene: .
J gene: TRBJ1-2
V gene: TRBV9
clone size: once

CDR3 DNA: TGTGCCAGCAGCGTAGGGAGCGGCAATCAGCCCCAGCATTTT
CDR3 protein: CASSVGSGNQPQHF
D gene: .
J gene: TRBJ1-5
V gene: TRBV9
clone size: few

CDR3 DNA: TGTGCCAGACCCCCGCCGGGACAGGTTTCCTCTGGAAACACCATATATTTT
CDR3 protein: CARPPPGQVSSGNTIYF
D gene: TRBD1
J gene: TRBJ1-3
V gene: TRBV5-5
clone size: once

CDR3 DNA: TGTGCCAGCAGGGGGAGGACAGGGACCTACGAGCAGTACTTC
CDR3 protein: CASRGRTGTYEQYF
D gene: TRBD1
J gene: TRBJ2-7
V gene: TRBV2
clone size: .

CDR3 DNA: TGTGCCAGCAGTACCGAGGGACAGGGGGGCTACGAGCAGTACTTC
CDR3 protein: CASSTEGQGGYEQYF
D gene: TRBD1
J gene: TRBJ2-7
V gene: TRBV6-5
clone size: once

CDR3 DNA: TGTGCCAGCAGCGTGACGGGGGGCCCGCGTAAGTGGAAGCAGTTCTTC
CDR3 protein: CASSVTGGPRKWKQFF
D gene: .
J gene: TRBJ2-1
V gene: TRBV9
clone size: few

CDR3 DNA: TGTGCCTGGAGTACAACCGGGAATGAGCAGTTCTTC
CDR3 protein: CAWSTTGNEQFF
D gene: .
J gene: TRBJ2-1
V gene: TRBV30
clone size: .

CDR3 DNA: TGTGCCAAACGACAGGGGGAGGATTCACCCCTCCACTTT
CDR3 protein: CAKRQGEDSPLHF
D gene: TRBD1
J gene: TRBJ1-6
V gene: TRBV10-3
clone size: .

CDR3 DNA: TGTGCCAGCAGCCCAGGGGACAATTCACCCCTCCACTTT
CDR3 protein: CASSPGDNSPLHF
D gene: .
J gene: TRBJ1-6
V gene: TRBV11-1
clone size: .

CDR3 DNA: TGTGCCAGCACGAGGCGGCTGGGACAGGGTGACAATCAGCCCCAGCATTTT
CDR3 protein: CASTRRLGQGDNQPQHF
D gene: TRBD1
J gene: TRBJ1-5
V gene: TRBV13
clone size: .

CDR3 DNA: TGTGCCAGCAGCTTACGGCTACCGGGACTAGCAACGTACGAGCAGTACTTC
CDR3 protein: CASSLRLPGLATYEQYF
D gene: TRBD2
J gene: TRBJ2-7
V gene: TRBV7-3
clone size: once

CDR3 DNA: TGTGCCAGCAGCCGCCGGGGGGCGAACACTGAAGCTTTCTTT
CDR3 protein: CASSRRGANTEAFF
D gene: .
J gene: TRBJ1-1
V gene: TRBV3-1/TRBV3-2
clone size: .

CDR3 DNA: TGTGCCAGCAGCCAAGATACCGGGACAGGGTTCATACTGTTTTTT
CDR3 protein: CASSQDTGTGFILFF
D gene: TRBD1
J gene: TRBJ1-4
V gene: TRBV4-2
clone size: .

CDR3 DNA: TGTGCCAGTAGGTTGCCGACAGGGGGCTTCACTGAAGCTTTCTTT
CDR3 protein: CASRLPTGGFTEAFF
D gene: TRBD1
J gene: TRBJ1-1
V gene: TRBV19
clone size: few

CDR3 DNA: TGTGCCAGCAGCCAAGCGGGGGGGCCGGTTGAGCAGTTCTTC
CDR3 protein: CASSQAGGPVEQFF
D gene: TRBD2
J gene: TRBJ2-1
V gene: TRBV3-1/TRBV3-2
clone size: .

CDR3 DNA: TGTGCCAGCTCACCTGGGACTCCCAATGAGCAGTTCTTC
CDR3 protein: CASSPGTPNEQFF
D gene: .
J gene: TRBJ2-1
V gene: TRBV18
clone size: .

CDR3 DNA: TGTGCCATCAGGCCTTCGGACGGGGACTATGGCTACACCTTC
CDR3 protein: CAIRPSDGDYGYTF
D gene: .
J gene: TRBJ1-2
V gene: TRBV10-3
clone size: .

CDR3 DNA: TGTGCCAGCTCAGCGGACAGTCGTAACACTGAAGCTTTCTTT
CDR3 protein: CASSADSRNTEAFF
D gene: .
J gene: TRBJ1-1
V gene: TRBV18
clone size: .

CDR3 DNA: TGTGCCAGCAGCTTCCTAGCGGGGCGTCAAGAGACCCAGTACTTC
CDR3 protein: CASSFLAGRQETQYF
D gene: TRBD2
J gene: TRBJ2-5
V gene: TRBV5-4
clone size: .

CDR3 DNA: TGTGCCAGCTCTCCTACAGGATCCTACGAGCAGTACTTC
CDR3 protein: CASSPTGSYEQYF
D gene: .
J gene: TRBJ2-7
V gene: TRBV18
clone size: few

CDR3 DNA: TGTGCCCTAGGCTCCTACAATGAGCAGTTCTTC
CDR3 protein: CALGSYNEQFF
D gene: .
J gene: TRBJ2-1
V gene: TRBV28
clone size: .

CDR3 DNA: TGTGCCAGCAGGATGGGACAGGCCACAGATACGCAGTATTTT
CDR3 protein: CASRMGQATDTQYF
D gene: TRBD1
J gene: TRBJ2-3
V gene: TRBV28
clone size: .

CDR3 DNA: TGCAGCGGGACTAGCGGGGCGAGAAGGGTGCAGTACTTC
CDR3 protein: CSGTSGARRVQYF
D gene: TRBD2
J gene: TRBJ2-7
V gene: TRBV29-1
clone size: .

CDR3 DNA: TGTGCCAGCAGTGATTGGACTAGCGGGGCCGAAGAGACCCAGTACTTC
CDR3 protein: CASSDWTSGAEETQYF
D gene: TRBD2
J gene: TRBJ2-5
V gene: TRBV6-1
clone size: .

CDR3 DNA: TGTGCCAGCAGCTTGGGACAGGATCAGCCCCAGCATTTT
CDR3 protein: CASSLGQDQPQHF
D gene: TRBD1
J gene: TRBJ1-5
V gene: TRBV7-9
clone size: .

CDR3 DNA: TGTGCCAGCAGAAGACAGGGGAGGAACACTGAAGCTTTCTTT
CDR3 protein: CASRRQGRNTEAFF
D gene: TRBD1
J gene: TRBJ1-1
V gene: TRBV2
clone size: .

CDR3 DNA: TGTGCCAGCTCGCCGGGACAGGGGGCGTCGGGCACTGAAGCTTTCTTT
CDR3 protein: CASSPGQGASGTEAFF
D gene: TRBD1
J gene: TRBJ1-1
V gene: TRBV18
clone size: .

CDR3 DNA: TGTGCCTGGACTGGAACCGGGACAAGGGAGACCCAGTACTTC
CDR3 protein: CAWTGTGTRETQYF
D gene: .
J gene: TRBJ2-5
V gene: TRBV30
clone size: .